This T cell receptor beta chain emerged from a study of blood T cell repertoires in COVID-19 (dated by TCRdb to the early 2020s). Looking at the study overall: Samples from collaborators originated in the United States, Italy and Spain and spanned both the acute and convalescent phases of COVID-19. Deeply sampled blood TCRbeta repertoires from subjects exposed to, actively infected with, or recovered from COVID-19 were included in the dataset. The prospective study material was composed of cDNA or gDNA derived from T cells, B-cell-depleted T cells, or PBMCs. The sample metadata nearly always contained a de-identified subject ID, COVID-19 status, age in years and sex. The repertoires were released in a freely available public database intended as a resource for research on the immune response to SARS-CoV-2. Samples came from the ongoing ImmuneRACE study (first 160 participants) plus 1,254 subjects from 6 global collaborators. HLA class I and class II types, where available, came from metadata supplied by the sample provider rather than from assay-based typing.

The CDR3 goes from the cysteine to the phenylalanine over 20 residues. The DNA shown is the 60-base CDR3, in frame from base 1. Between the V and J ends, shortened by 4 bases and 6 bases respectively, the junction contains 32 bases. The germline V gene encodes CDR1 SGHTA and CDR2 FQGTGA. A note on this clone: Its antigen is unknown. The record has no base qualities; no much larger clone is one base away.

TCRbeta CDR3 regions were amplified from genomic DNA using the immunoSEQ Assay, a bias-controlled multiplex PCR. The paper's processing steps were these. Nucleated cell counts per sample were estimated from amplification of reference gene primers within the assay. Sequence reads were collapsed and filtered to measure the absolute abundance of every unique TCRbeta CDR3 rearrangement. For each sample, productive Simpson clonality was calculated by taking the square root of Simpson's diversity index across productive rearrangements. Sourced from immuneACCESS, this table was stored by TCRdb with only in-frame sequences that have V and J called. A share of the clones is absent; for the studies checked, an unresolved V gene accounts for under half, and the remainder has no known explanation. V, J and clone size were drawn from that table, and D and trimming were deduced from the DNA. A total of some 240,000 clones appear in this sample, 84% of them only once. More than 1.2% of the sample comes from the top ten.

Overall study outcomes, separate from this receptor: How much clinical and demographic metadata was included differed by source and by participant, and the metadata was provided uncurated.

Samples from volunteer blood donors who had recovered from COVID-19 were contributed by a second Seattle source. Collaborating institutions collected whole blood in K2EDTA tubes following their own protocols. For TCRbeta analysis, collaborators shipped samples in one of three forms: frozen whole blood, isolated PBMCs, or DNA extracted from either of those sample types. Recombination joined TRBV7-3 with TRBJ2-3; perhaps TRBD2 is the D gene, with 6 bases matching. Sequencing used peripheral blood. This receptor was taken from a woman between 35 and 50 years old who had recovered from COVID-19. The nucleotide sequence reads as follows: TGTGCCAGCAGCTCCGATCAAAACTTTGGGGGGACCGAAAACGTGGATACGCAGTATTTT. The translation is CASSSDQNFGGTENVDTQYF.